This T cell receptor (beta chain) was found in a study of PD-L1 blockade in urothelial cancer. The time point was: pretreatment peripheral blood. In germline, CDR1 is SGHRS, CDR2 YFSETQ. The CDR3 is made up of 13 amino acids. The J segment lost 1 base and the V segment lost 9 bases, leaving 2 bases of the junction unmatched. TCRdb keeps only in-frame clones here, not all; method: immunoSEQ multiplex PCR. The sample lists just under 40,000 clones; approximately 90% were seen once. The sequence derives from a woman aged 60-70 years with urothelial cancer. The sequences come from PBMCs, collected around atezolizumab (anti-PD-L1) treatment. The chain employs TRBV5-1 and TRBJ2-2; 8 nucleotides align to TRBD1. CDR3 protein: CATGTGNTGELFF. The CDR3 DNA follows: TGCGCCACCGGGACAGGGAACACCGGGGAGCTGTTTTTT.